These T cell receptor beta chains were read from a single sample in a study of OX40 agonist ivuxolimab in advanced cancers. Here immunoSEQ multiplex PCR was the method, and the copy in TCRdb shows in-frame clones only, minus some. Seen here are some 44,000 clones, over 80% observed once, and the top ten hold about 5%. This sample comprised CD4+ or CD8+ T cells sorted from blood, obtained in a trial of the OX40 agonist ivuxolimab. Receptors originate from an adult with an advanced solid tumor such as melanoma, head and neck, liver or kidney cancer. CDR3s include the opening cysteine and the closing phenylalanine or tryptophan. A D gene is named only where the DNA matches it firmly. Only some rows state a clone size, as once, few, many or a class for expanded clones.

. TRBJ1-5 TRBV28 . CASNERASNQPQHF TGTGCCAGCAACGAGAGGGCTAGCAATCAGCCCCAGCATTTT
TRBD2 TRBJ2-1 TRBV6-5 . CASSLLAGNEQFF TGTGCCAGCAGCTTACTAGCGGGAAATGAGCAGTTCTTC
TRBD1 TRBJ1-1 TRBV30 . CAWSRDRGPEAFF TGTGCCTGGAGTCGGGACAGGGGGCCTGAAGCTTTCTTT
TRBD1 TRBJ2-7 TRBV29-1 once CSVENAGGYEQYF TGCAGCGTTGAAAATGCAGGGGGCTACGAGCAGTACTTC
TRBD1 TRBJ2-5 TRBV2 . CASKRQGAKETQYF TGTGCCAGCAAGAGACAGGGGGCAAAAGAGACCCAGTACTTC
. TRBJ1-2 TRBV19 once CASSIARGYGYTF TGTGCCAGTAGTATAGCCCGGGGGTATGGCTACACCTTC
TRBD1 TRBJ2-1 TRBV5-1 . CASSLASGQGNNEQFF TGCGCCAGCAGCTTGGCCTCAGGACAGGGGAACAATGAGCAGTTCTTC
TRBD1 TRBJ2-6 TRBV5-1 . CASSPPLGTGVGANVLTF TGCGCCAGCAGCCCTCCTCTGGGGACAGGGGTTGGGGCCAACGTCCTGACTTTC
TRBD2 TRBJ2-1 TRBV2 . CASSDPGASGNDEQFF TGTGCCAGCAGTGACCCGGGGGCTAGCGGGAACGATGAGCAGTTCTTC
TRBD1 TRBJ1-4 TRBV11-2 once CASSLLRGQGTNEKLFF TGTGCCAGCAGCTTACTTCGAGGACAGGGGACTAATGAAAAACTGTTTTTT
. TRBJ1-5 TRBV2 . CASRMGGESNQPQHF TGTGCCAGCCGGATGGGGGGAGAGTCCAATCAGCCCCAGCATTTT
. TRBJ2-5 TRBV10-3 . CAISAGAHGGAVQETQYF TGTGCCATCAGTGCCGGAGCCCACGGGGGAGCGGTCCAAGAGACCCAGTACTTC
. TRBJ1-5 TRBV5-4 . CASSVGGGIGQPQHF TGTGCCAGCAGCGTCGGGGGAGGGATAGGGCAGCCCCAGCATTTT
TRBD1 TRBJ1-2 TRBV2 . CASSGLGQGVDGYTF TGTGCCAGCAGTGGTCTGGGGCAGGGGGTGGATGGCTACACCTTC
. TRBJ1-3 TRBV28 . CASSLLGGSGNTIYF TGTGCCAGCAGTTTACTAGGGGGTAGTGGAAACACCATATATTTT
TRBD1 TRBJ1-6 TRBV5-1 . CASSATSPGQGYSPLHF TGCGCCAGCAGCGCGACCTCGCCGGGACAGGGGTATTCACCCCTCCACTTT
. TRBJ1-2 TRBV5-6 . CASSFEKEGYTF TGTGCCAGCAGCTTTGAAAAGGAGGGCTACACCTTC
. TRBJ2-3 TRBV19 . CASSRRFSGSSTDTQYF TGTGCCAGTAGTAGAAGGTTTAGCGGTTCTAGCACAGATACGCAGTATTTT
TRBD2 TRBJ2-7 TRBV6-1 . CASSPTSGSYEQYF TGTGCCAGCAGCCCGACTAGCGGTTCCTACGAGCAGTACTTC
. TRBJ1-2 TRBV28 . CASSLSQTIYGYTF TGTGCCAGCAGTTTATCGCAGACAATCTATGGCTACACCTTC
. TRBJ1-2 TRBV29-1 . CSVRHTAYGYTF TGCAGCGTCCGACATACTGCCTATGGCTACACCTTC
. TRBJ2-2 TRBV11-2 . CASSLVRALITNTGELFF TGTGCCAGCAGCTTAGTCCGGGCGTTGATAACCAACACCGGGGAGCTGTTTTTT
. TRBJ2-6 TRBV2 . CASSVHPSGANVLTF TGTGCCAGCAGTGTTCATCCCTCTGGGGCCAACGTCCTGACTTTC
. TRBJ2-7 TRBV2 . CASSEQGNYYEQYF TGTGCCAGCAGTGAACAGGGAAATTACTACGAGCAGTACTTC
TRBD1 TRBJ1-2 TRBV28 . CASRTGDLSGYTF TGTGCCAGCAGGACAGGGGATCTTTCTGGCTACACCTTC
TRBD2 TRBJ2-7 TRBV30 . CAWSPYRRAERESYEQYF TGTGCCTGGAGTCCTTACCGACGGGCGGAGCGGGAGTCCTACGAGCAGTACTTC
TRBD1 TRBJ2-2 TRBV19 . CASRKDRDPTGELFF TGTGCCAGTAGGAAGGACAGGGATCCCACCGGGGAGCTGTTTTTT
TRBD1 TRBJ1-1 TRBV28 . CASSLSQDAGGAFF TGTGCCAGCAGTTTATCCCAGGATGCAGGGGGAGCTTTCTTT
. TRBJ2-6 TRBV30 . CAWQVSGANVLTF TGTGCCTGGCAGGTCTCTGGGGCCAACGTCCTGACTTTC
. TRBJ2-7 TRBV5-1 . CASSLGHRDFSYEQYF TGCGCCAGCAGCTTGGGGCACCGGGACTTTTCCTACGAGCAGTACTTC
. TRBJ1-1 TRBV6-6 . CASSYDGGEINTEAFF TGTGCCAGCAGTTACGACGGTGGGGAGATAAACACTGAAGCTTTCTTT
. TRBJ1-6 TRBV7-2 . CASSVNPRDSPLHF TGTGCCAGCAGCGTAAACCCCAGGGATTCACCCCTCCACTTT
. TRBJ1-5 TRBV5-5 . CASSLGQGKGQPQHF TGTGCCAGCAGCTTGGGGCAGGGGAAAGGTCAGCCCCAGCATTTT
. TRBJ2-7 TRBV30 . CAWSAKTGTIHEQYF TGTGCCTGGAGCGCAAAAACGGGGACCATCCACGAGCAGTACTTC
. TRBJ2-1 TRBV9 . CASSAQPNEQFF TGTGCCAGCAGCGCGCAGCCCAATGAGCAGTTCTTC
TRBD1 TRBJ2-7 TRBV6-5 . CASSYSWTGLTYEQYF TGTGCCAGCAGTTACTCGTGGACAGGGCTTACCTACGAGCAGTACTTC
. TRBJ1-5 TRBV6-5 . CASTRTGTAQPQHF TGTGCCAGCACCCGAACGGGGACCGCCCAGCCCCAGCATTTT
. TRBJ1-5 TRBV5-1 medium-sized CASSADANQPQHF TGCGCCAGCAGCGCGGACGCCAATCAGCCCCAGCATTTT
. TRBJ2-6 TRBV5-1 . CASSLEGGGGANVLTF TGCGCCAGCAGCTTGGAAGGGGGAGGTGGGGCCAACGTCCTGACTTTC
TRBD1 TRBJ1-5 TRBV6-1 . CASREQGFGNQPQHF TGTGCCAGCAGGGAACAGGGGTTCGGCAATCAGCCCCAGCATTTT
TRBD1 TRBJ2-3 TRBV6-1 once CASSEGLGRQGAFTDTQYF TGTGCCAGCAGTGAAGGGTTGGGTCGGCAGGGGGCCTTCACAGATACGCAGTATTTT
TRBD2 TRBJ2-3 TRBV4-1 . CASSQGGSGRGADTQYF TGCGCCAGCAGCCAAGGTGGAAGCGGGAGGGGTGCAGATACGCAGTATTTT
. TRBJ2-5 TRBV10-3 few CAISESPGLGLQETQYF TGTGCCATCAGTGAGTCACCGGGACTCGGACTCCAAGAGACCCAGTACTTC
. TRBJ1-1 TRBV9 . CASSVDGFLGTEAFF TGTGCCAGCAGCGTAGATGGATTTTTAGGCACTGAAGCTTTCTTT
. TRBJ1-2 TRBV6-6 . CASSFPLPDQAAVTF TGTGCCAGCAGTTTCCCTCTCCCGGACCAGGCAGCGGTTACCTTC
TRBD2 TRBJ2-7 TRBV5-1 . CASSLGTSGIYEQYF TGCGCCAGCAGCCTCGGGACTAGCGGAATCTACGAGCAGTACTTC
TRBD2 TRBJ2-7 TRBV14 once CASSVLAGVEQYF TGTGCCAGCAGCGTTCTAGCGGGAGTCGAGCAGTACTTC
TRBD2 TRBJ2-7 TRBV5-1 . CASSKVTSGFTYEQYF TGCGCCAGCAGCAAAGTGACTAGCGGGTTTACCTACGAGCAGTACTTC
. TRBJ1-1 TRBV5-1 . CASSLNNQPNTEAFF TGCGCCAGCAGCTTGAATAACCAGCCGAACACTGAAGCTTTCTTT